This entry features one TCR beta chain sequence. Its antigen remains unidentified. No base qualities exist here, and no much larger clone lies one base off it. Genomic DNA was isolated using the Qiagen DNeasy kit from unsorted PBMCs as well as from negatively selected CD4+ and CD8+ fractions. Amplification of TCR beta CDR3 regions was done by immunoSEQ multiplex PCR with primers that anneal to V and J segments. Amplification bias was minimized using a synthetic immune receptor repertoire, and residual bias was removed computationally after sequencing. Turning to the authors' computational methods: Custom Python scripts were used to quantify repertoire diversity as the Shannon entropy index. Unsorted, CD4+ and CD8+ repertoires were examined separately, except in combined analyses, for which CD4+ and CD8+ sequences were merged in silico. Clonal expansion was defined as at least a 2-fold frequency increase after treatment relative to C1D1, with a pseudocount of 0.5 for undetected baseline clones. Singleton clones were defined as clones with 0 or 1 copy at C1D1, and non-singleton clones were defined as clones with 2 or more copies. Clones expanded in unsorted samples were assigned a CD4+, CD8+ or unknown annotation through matching of protein sequences in sorted samples from the same patient. Wilcoxon tests were applied to paired samples to test diversity changes from C1D1 to C4D1. TCRdb provides this immuneACCESS table in a form limited to in-frame rearrangements. Some clones are lacking; in checked studies, under half of them reflect an unresolved V gene, and why the rest are absent is not known. The D gene and trimming were derived from the DNA, and the V and J assignments and clone size from that table. This sample lists around 40,000 clones; around four fifths were detected once. The ten top clones hold around 15% of the sample.

The record originates from a study of PD-1 blockade in classical Hodgkin lymphoma (dated by TCRdb to 2020 to 2022). Regarding the study in general: Nivolumab dosing was 3 mg/kg intravenously every 2 weeks, continuing until either disease progression or unacceptable toxicity. The study used TCR beta sequencing and CyTOF to define a peripheral blood immune signature of response to PD-1 blockade in classical Hodgkin lymphoma.

Reading from cysteine to phenylalanine, the CDR3 counts 15 amino acids. The kept DNA is CDR3 alone, 45 bases in frame from the first base. V and J are trimmed by 0 bases and 3 bases, and the gene matches miss 3 bases of the junction. For CDR1 and CDR2, the germline V gene lists SQVTM and ANQGSEA. This specimen's time point label, per the study, means: cycle 1 day 1 (C1D1), immediately before nivolumab initiation. Every trial patient had relapsed after autologous stem cell transplantation, and cohorts A, B and C differed in prior brentuximab vedotin exposure. A total of under 70 patients with relapsed/refractory classical Hodgkin lymphoma made up the trial cohort, and each patient's best overall response was complete response, partial response or progressive disease. Single-agent nivolumab was administered to trial patients in the multi-cohort phase II CheckMate 205 trial. Best overall response was determined by an independent review committee according to the 2007 International Working Group response criteria. Trial PBMCs were obtained immediately prior to nivolumab initiation (C1D1) and on therapy at cycle 2 day 1 and cycle 4 day 1. Peripheral blood was collected in 8 mL Vacutainer Cell Preparation Tubes, from which PBMCs were isolated by centrifugation and then cryopreserved.

Points the paper makes about the study in general: By C4D1, a significant rise was seen in CD4+ TCR diversity but not in CD8+ TCR diversity (p=0.0027 vs p=0.16), and the rise was most apparent among complete responders (p=0.02). Patients starting nivolumab less than 1 year after ASCT had lower diversity and were excluded from later analyses to avoid confounding by immune reconstitution. Baseline TCR diversity was reported to be lower in newly diagnosed patients than in healthy donors, and even lower in relapsed/refractory patients. The study was restricted to a single clinical trial cohort, and the causes of repertoire differences, possibly disease activity or prior therapy, were left undefined. Trial patients with a complete response had baseline diversity similar to that of newly diagnosed patients, while partial responders and progressors had significantly lower diversity.

This specimen was peripheral blood mononuclear cells (PBMCs), taken at baseline. This chain is built from TRBV29-1 and TRBJ2-1, with 9 central nucleotides matching TRBD2. This receptor was obtained from a human donor with classical Hodgkin lymphoma. The DNA sequence is given as TGCAGCGTTGAAGAAGCGGGGGGTTTCTACAATGAGCAGTTCTTC. Its protein reads: CSVEEAGGFYNEQFF.